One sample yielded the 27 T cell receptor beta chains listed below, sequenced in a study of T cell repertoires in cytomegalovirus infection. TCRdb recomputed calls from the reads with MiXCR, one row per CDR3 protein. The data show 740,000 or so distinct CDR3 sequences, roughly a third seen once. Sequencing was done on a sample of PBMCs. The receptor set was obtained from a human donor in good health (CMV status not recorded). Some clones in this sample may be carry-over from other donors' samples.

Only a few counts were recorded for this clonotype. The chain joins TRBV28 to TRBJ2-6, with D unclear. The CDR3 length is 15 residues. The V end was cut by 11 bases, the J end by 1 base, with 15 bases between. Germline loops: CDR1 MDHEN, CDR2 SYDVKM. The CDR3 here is CAHRGSLSGANVLTF. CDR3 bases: TGTGCCCACCGCGGCAGCTTGTCTGGGGCCAACGTCCTGACTTTC. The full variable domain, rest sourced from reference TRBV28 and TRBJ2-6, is DVKVTQSSRYLVKRTGEKVFLECVQDMDHENMFWYRQDPGLGLRLIYFSYDVKMKEKGDIPEGYSVSREKKERFSLILESASTNQTSMYLCAHRGSLSGANVLTFGAGSRLTVL.

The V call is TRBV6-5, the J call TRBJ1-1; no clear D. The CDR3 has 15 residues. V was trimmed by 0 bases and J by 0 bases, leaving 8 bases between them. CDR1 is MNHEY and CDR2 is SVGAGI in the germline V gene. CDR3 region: CASSYSILVNTEAFF. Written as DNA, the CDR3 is TGTGCCAGCAGTTACTCGATACTCGTGAACACTGAAGCTTTCTTT.

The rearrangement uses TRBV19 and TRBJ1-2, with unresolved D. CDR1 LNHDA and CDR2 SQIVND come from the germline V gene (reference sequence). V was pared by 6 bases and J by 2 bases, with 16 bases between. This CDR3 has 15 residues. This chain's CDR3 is CASSMPAVGNYGYTF. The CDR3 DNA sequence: TGTGCCAGTAGCATGCCCGCCGTTGGGAACTATGGCTACACCTTC.

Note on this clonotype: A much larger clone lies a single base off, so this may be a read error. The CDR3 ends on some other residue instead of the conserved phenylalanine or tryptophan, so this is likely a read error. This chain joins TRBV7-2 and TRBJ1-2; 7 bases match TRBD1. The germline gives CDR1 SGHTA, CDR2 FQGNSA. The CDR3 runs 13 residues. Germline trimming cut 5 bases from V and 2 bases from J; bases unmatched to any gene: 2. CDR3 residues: CASSQDRNYGYTL. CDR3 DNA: TGTGCCAGCAGCCAGGACAGGAACTATGGCTACACCTTA.

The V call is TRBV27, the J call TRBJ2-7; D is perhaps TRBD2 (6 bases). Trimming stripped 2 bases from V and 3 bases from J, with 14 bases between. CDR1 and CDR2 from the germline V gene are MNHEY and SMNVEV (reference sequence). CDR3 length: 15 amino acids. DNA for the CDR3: TGTGCCAGCAGTTTACGGGGGTCGTTATTCTACGAGCAGTACTTC. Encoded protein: CASSLRGSLFYEQYF.

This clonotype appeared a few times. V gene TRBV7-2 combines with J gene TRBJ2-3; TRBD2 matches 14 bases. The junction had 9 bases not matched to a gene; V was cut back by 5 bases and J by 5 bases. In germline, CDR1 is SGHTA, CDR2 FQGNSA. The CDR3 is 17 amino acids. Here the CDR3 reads CASSQGLAGGRVDTQYF. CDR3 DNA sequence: TGTGCCAGCAGCCAAGGACTAGCGGGGGGCCGGGTAGATACGCAGTATTTT.

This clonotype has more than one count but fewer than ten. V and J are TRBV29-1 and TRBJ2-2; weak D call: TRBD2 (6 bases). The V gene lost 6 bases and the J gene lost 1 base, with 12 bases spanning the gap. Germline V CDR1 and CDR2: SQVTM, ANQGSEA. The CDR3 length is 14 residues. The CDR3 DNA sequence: TGCAGCGTCGACCGACTAGAGAACACCGGGGAGCTGTTTTTT. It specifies CSVDRLENTGELFF.

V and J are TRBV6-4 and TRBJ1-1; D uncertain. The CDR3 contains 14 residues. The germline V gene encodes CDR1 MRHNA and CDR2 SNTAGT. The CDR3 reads CVTPAGSMNTEAFF. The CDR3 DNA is TGTGTCACCCCCGCGGGATCTATGAACACTGAAGCTTTCTTT.

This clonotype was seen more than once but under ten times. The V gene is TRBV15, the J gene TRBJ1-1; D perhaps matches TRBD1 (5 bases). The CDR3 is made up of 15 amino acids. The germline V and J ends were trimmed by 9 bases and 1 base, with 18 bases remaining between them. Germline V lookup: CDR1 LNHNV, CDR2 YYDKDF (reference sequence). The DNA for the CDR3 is TGTGCCACAGAGGACACCTTTCTCAAGAACACTGAAGCTTTCTTT. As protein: CATEDTFLKNTEAFF.

CDR3 in amino acids: CASSLEQGGRWADTSPLHF. DNA for the CDR3: TGTGCCAGCAGCTTAGAGCAGGGAGGGCGCTGGGCCGATACTTCACCCCTCCACTTT. This rearrangement joins TRBV11-2 to TRBJ1-6; D may be TRBD1 (5 bases). Between the trimmed V and J ends, which lost 0 bases and 9 bases, there was a span of 24 bases. There are 19 residues in the CDR3. Germline values: CDR1 SGHAT, CDR2 FQNNGV. Filled out from reference TRBV11-2 and TRBJ1-6, the complete variable domain reads EAGVAQSPRYKIIEKRQSVAFWCNPISGHATLYWYQQILGQGPKLLIQFQNNGVVDDSQLPKDRFSAERLKGVDSTLKIQPAKLEDSAVYLCASSLEQGGRWADTSPLHFGNGTRLTVT.

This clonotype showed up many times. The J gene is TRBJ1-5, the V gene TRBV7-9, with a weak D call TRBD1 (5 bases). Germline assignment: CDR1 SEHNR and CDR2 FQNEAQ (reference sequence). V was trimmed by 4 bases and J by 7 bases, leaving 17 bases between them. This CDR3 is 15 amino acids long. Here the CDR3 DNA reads TGTGCCAGCAGCTCCACGGACACAGAGGGACAGCCCCAGCATTTT. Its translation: CASSSTDTEGQPQHF.

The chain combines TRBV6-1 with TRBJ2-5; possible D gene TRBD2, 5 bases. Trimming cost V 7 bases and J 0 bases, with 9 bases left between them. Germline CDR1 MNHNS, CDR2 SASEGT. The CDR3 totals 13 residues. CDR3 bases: TGTGCCAGCAAAGGGCGGGACCAAGAGACCCAGTACTTC. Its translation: CASKGRDQETQYF.

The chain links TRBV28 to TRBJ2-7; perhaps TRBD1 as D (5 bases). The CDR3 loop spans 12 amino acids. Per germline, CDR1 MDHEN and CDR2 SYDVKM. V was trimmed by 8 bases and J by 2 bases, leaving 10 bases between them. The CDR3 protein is CASLSQAYEQYF. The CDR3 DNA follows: TGTGCCAGCCTTTCACAGGCCTACGAGCAGTACTTC.

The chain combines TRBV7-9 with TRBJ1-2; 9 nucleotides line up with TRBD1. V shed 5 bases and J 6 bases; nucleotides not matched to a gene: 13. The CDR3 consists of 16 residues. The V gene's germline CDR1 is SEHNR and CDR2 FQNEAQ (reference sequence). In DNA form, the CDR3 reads TGTGCCAGCAGCCCGGGACAGGGCCCAATAACGGATGGCTACACCTTC. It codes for CASSPGQGPITDGYTF.

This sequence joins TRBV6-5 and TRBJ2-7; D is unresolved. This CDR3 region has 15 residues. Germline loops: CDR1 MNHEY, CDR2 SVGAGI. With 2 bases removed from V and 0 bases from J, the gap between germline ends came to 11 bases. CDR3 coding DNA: TGTGCCAGCAGTTACGGTGCAGGCAGCTCCTACGAGCAGTACTTC. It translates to CASSYGAGSSYEQYF.

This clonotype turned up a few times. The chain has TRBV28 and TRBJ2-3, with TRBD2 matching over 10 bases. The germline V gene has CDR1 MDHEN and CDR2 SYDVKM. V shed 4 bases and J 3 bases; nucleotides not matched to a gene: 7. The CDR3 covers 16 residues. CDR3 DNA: TGTGCCAGCAGTTCCCTAGCGGGAGTGCGGACAGATACGCAGTATTTT. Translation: CASSSLAGVRTDTQYF.

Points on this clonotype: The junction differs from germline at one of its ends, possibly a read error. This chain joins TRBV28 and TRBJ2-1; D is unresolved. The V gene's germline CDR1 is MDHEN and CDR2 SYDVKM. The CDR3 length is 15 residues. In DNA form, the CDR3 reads TGTGCCAACAATCTAGGGTGGCTGTGTCACAATGAGCATTTCTTC. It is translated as CANNLGWLCHNEHFF.

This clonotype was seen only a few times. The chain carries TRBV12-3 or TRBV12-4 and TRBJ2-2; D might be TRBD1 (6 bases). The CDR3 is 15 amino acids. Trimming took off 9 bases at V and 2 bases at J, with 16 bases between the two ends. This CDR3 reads CASWETGPNTGELFF. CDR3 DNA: TGTGCCAGTTGGGAAACAGGGCCCAACACCGGGGAGCTGTTTTTT.

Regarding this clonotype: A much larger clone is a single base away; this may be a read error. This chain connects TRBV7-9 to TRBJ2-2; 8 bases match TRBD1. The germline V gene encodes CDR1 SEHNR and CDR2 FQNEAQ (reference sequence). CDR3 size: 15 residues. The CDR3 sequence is CANSFSRQGIGELFF. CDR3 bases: TGTGCCAACAGCTTCAGCCGACAGGGGATCGGGGAGCTGTTTTTT.

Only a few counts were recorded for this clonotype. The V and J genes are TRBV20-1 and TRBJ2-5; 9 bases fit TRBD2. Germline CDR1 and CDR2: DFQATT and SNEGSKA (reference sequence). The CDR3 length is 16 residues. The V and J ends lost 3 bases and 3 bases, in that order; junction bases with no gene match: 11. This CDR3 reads CSASAGGAGGKETQYF. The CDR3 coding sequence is TGCAGTGCTAGCGCGGGAGGAGCGGGAGGAAAAGAGACCCAGTACTTC.

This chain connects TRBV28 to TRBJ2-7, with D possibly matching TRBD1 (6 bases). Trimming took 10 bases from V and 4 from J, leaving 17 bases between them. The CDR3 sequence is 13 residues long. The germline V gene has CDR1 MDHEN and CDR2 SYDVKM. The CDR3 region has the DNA TGTGCCACCCATAGCGTCGACAGGTACGAGCAGTACTTC. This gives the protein CATHSVDRYEQYF.

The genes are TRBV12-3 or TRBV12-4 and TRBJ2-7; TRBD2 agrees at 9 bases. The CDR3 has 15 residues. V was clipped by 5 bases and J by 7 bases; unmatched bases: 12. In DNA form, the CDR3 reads TGTGCCAGCAGTACCTCTTTAGCGGGGGCGGGAGAGCAGTACTTC. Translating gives CASSTSLAGAGEQYF.

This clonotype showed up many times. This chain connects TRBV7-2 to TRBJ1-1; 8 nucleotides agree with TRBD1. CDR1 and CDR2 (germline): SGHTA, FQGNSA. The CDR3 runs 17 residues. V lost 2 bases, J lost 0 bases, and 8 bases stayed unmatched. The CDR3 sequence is CASSLWTGLHMNTEAFF. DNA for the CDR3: TGTGCCAGCAGCTTATGGACAGGGCTCCACATGAACACTGAAGCTTTCTTT.

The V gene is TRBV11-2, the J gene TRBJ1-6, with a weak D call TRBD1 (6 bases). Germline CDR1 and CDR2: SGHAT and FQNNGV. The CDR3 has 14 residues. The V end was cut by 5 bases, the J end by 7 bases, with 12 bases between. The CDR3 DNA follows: TGTGCCAGCAGCCCTCAGACAGGCAATTCACCCCTCCACTTT. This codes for CASSPQTGNSPLHF. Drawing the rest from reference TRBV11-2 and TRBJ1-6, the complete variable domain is EAGVAQSPRYKIIEKRQSVAFWCNPISGHATLYWYQQILGQGPKLLIQFQNNGVVDDSQLPKDRFSAERLKGVDSTLKIQPAKLEDSAVYLCASSPQTGNSPLHFGNGTRLTVT.

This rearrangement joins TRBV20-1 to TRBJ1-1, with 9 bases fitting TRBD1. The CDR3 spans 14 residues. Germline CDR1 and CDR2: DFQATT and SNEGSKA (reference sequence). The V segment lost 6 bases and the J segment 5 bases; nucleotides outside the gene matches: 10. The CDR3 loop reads CSAYYVQGATEAFF. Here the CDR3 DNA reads TGCAGTGCCTACTACGTACAGGGGGCGACTGAAGCTTTCTTT.

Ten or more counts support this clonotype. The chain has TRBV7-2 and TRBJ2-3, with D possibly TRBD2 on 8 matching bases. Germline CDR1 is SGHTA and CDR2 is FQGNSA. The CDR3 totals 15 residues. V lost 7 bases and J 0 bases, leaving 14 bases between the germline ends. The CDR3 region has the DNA TGTGCCAGCAACAGGGGCGGGGGGAGCACAGATACGCAGTATTTT. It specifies CASNRGGGSTDTQYF.

CDR3 amino acids: CASSLAPAPNEQYF. CDR3 DNA sequence: TGTGCCAGCAGCTTAGCCCCGGCACCTAACGAGCAGTACTTC. The chain has TRBV11-2 and TRBJ2-7; no clear D. The CDR3 extends over 14 amino acids. Trimming removed 1 base from V and 5 bases from J, with 12 bases in between. Germline loops: CDR1 SGHAT, CDR2 FQNNGV.